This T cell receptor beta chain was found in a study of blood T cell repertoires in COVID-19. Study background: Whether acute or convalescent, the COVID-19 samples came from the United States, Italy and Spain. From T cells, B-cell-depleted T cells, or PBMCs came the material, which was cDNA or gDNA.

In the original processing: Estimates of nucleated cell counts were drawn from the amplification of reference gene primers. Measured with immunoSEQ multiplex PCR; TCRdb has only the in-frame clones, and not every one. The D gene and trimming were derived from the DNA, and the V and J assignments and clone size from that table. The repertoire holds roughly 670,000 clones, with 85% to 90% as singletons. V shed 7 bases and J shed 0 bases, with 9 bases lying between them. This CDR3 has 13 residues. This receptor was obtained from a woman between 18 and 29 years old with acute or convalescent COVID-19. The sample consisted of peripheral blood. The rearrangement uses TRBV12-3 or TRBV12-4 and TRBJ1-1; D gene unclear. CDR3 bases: TGTGCCAGCACGCCAGGCATGAACACTGAAGCTTTCTTT. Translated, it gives CASTPGMNTEAFF.